This entry is about one T cell receptor beta chain. Its antigen is as yet unknown. The CDR3 covers 14 residues. The V end was cut by 6 bases, the J end by 4 bases, with 13 bases between. Germline V gene sequence: CDR1 MNHEY, CDR2 SVGAGI. Primers included in the PCR were 60 Vbeta and 13 Jbeta primers. Method: immunoSEQ multiplex PCR; TCRdb's copy keeps in-frame clones and lacks some. The table includes fewer than 200,000 clones, approximately 80% detected once. The sample comes from a study of cytomegalovirus exposure and HLA in healthy donors. Study conclusions and caveats: It was in a later analysis that TCR association rates were seen to vary by HLA locus, highest for DRB1 and lowest for HLA-C.

The V call is TRBV6-5, the J call TRBJ1-5; weak D call: TRBD1 (5 bases). Sequenced material: PBMCs. This clonotype was obtained from a young woman in good health and CMV-seropositive. This CDR3 reads CASSYGGENQPQHF. The CDR3 region has the DNA TGTGCCAGCAGCTACGGGGGGGAGAATCAGCCCCAGCATTTT.